The rows below give T cell receptor beta chains drawn from one sample of a study of Ad26.COV2.S vaccination and SARS-CoV-2 variants. Some clones are missing from TCRdb's copy, which holds only in-frame ones; the method was immunoSEQ multiplex PCR. The sample records some 520,000 clones, roughly 89% being singletons. This specimen consisted of peripheral blood, obtained in a trial of Ad26.COV2.S vaccine versus placebo. These receptors were collected from a person between 18 and 65 years old who received the Ad26.COV2.S COVID-19 vaccine or a placebo. The CDR3 runs from the conserved cysteine through the conserved F or W. Each record gives: V gene, J gene, clone size, D gene, CDR3 DNA, CDR3 protein. The D gene is left open where the match is weak. Not every row has a clone size; where given, it reads once, few, many or a size class.

TRBV28	TRBJ2-3	.	.	TGTGCCAGCAGTTTGGAGTTTCCAGATACGCAGTATTTT	CASSLEFPDTQYF
TRBV19	TRBJ1-3	.	.	TGTGCCAGTAGTATTGACGGGCCAGTCTCTGGAAACACCATATATTTT	CASSIDGPVSGNTIYF
TRBV15	TRBJ2-1	.	TRBD2	TGTGCCACCTCGAGGAGCGGGAGGTCCTACAATGAGCAGTTCTTC	CATSRSGRSYNEQFF
TRBV7-2	TRBJ2-1	.	TRBD1	TGTGCCAGCAGAAGGACAGGGTCGGGTGAGCAGTTCTTC	CASRRTGSGEQFF
TRBV19	TRBJ2-2	.	TRBD1	TGTGCCAGTAGTGCAGGACAGGACACCGGGGAGCTGTTTTTT	CASSAGQDTGELFF
TRBV7-2	TRBJ1-2	.	TRBD1	TGTGCCAGCAGCCCCCGGACGGTTAGACAGGGGGCTGGAGGCTACACCTTC	CASSPRTVRQGAGGYTF
TRBV2	TRBJ2-3	few	TRBD2	TGTGCCAGCATTCGACTAGCGGGAGGGTCAGATACGCAGTATTTT	CASIRLAGGSDTQYF
TRBV7-2	TRBJ2-3	.	TRBD2	TGTGCCAGCAGCCAAGGACTAGCGGGCAGGGCAGATACGCAGTATTTT	CASSQGLAGRADTQYF
TRBV27	TRBJ2-1	.	TRBD2	TGTGCCAGCAAGAGGGCCTGGCGGGGGGACTCCTACAATGAGCAGTTCTTC	CASKRAWRGDSYNEQFF
TRBV11-2	TRBJ2-1	few	TRBD2	TGTGCCAGCAGCTCCTTGGGGGGACTAGCAAATGAGCAGTTCTTC	CASSSLGGLANEQFF
TRBV6-5	TRBJ2-7	.	TRBD2	TGTGCCAGCACCCATAGCGGGAGAGGGAGCGAGCAGTACTTC	CASTHSGRGSEQYF
TRBV6-2/TRBV6-3	TRBJ2-1	.	TRBD2	TGTGCCAGCAGCAAGGGACTAGCGGGATTGCGCAATGAGCAGTTCTTC	CASSKGLAGLRNEQFF
TRBV19	TRBJ2-7	once	TRBD2	TGTGCCAGTAGTCCGAGCGGGAGACTCTACGAGCAGTACTTC	CASSPSGRLYEQYF
TRBV15	TRBJ1-1	.	.	TGTGCCACCAGCAGAGATCTGGGAGGGGCGGGGAACACTGAAGCTTTCTTT	CATSRDLGGAGNTEAFF
TRBV9	TRBJ2-5	.	TRBD2	TGTGCCAGCAGCCCCCATCCTGGGGGGACTAGCGGGAGGAGGCGCCAAGAGACCCAGTACTTC	CASSPHPGGTSGRRRQETQYF
TRBV18	TRBJ2-5	.	.	TGTGCCAGCTCATACCAGGGGCAAGAGACCCAGTACTTC	CASSYQGQETQYF
TRBV7-2	TRBJ1-2	.	TRBD1	TGTGCCAGCAGTTCAGACAGGGCTAACTATGGCTACACCTTC	CASSSDRANYGYTF
TRBV24-1	TRBJ1-5	.	TRBD1	TGTGCCACCTTTGGGACAGGCCCCAATCAGCCCCAGCATTTT	CATFGTGPNQPQHF
TRBV5-1	TRBJ2-7	.	.	TGCGCCAGCAGCTTGGCGCCGACCTACGAGCAGTACTTC	CASSLAPTYEQYF
TRBV18	TRBJ2-2	.	TRBD2	TGTGCCAGCTCCTCCGGACTAGCGGGAGTAGACACCGGGGAGCTGTTTTTT	CASSSGLAGVDTGELFF
TRBV7-6	TRBJ1-4	.	TRBD1	TGTGCCAGCAGCTTTCGGGACAGGGGTAATGAAAAACTGTTTTTT	CASSFRDRGNEKLFF
TRBV21-1	TRBJ2-7	.	.	TGTGCCAGCATAGGAGGCTACGAGCAGTACTTC	CASIGGYEQYF
TRBV2	TRBJ1-2	.	TRBD1	TGTGCCAGCGTTCTGGGGACAGCAAACCACTATGGCTACACCTTC	CASVLGTANHYGYTF